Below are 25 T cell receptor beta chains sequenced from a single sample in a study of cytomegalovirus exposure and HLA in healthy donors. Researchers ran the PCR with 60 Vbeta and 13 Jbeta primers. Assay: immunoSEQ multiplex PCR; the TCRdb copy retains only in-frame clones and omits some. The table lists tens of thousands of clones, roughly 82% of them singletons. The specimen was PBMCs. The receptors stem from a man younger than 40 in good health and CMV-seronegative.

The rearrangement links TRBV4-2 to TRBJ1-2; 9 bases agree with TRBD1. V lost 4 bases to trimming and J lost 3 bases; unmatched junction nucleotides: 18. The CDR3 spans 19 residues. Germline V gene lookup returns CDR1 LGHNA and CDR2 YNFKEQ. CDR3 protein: CASSPMGNRGRRGDYGYTF. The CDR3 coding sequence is TGTGCCAGCAGCCCCATGGGGAACAGGGGGCGCCGAGGTGACTATGGCTACACCTTC.

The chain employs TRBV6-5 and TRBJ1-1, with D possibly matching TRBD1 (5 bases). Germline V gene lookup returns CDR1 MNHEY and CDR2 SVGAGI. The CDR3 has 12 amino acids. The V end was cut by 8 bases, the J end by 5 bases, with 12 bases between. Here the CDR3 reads CASSWGGTEAFF. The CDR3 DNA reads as TGTGCCAGCTCCTGGGGGGGGACTGAAGCTTTCTTT.

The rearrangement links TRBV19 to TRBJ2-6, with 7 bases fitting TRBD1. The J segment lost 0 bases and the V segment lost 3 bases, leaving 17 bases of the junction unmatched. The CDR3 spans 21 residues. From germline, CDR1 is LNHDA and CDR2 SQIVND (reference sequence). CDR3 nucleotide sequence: TGTGCCAGTAGTATTACTACCGGGACAGCGCTACACCCCTCTGGGGCCAACGTCCTGACTTTC. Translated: CASSITTGTALHPSGANVLTF. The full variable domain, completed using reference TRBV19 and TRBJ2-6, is DGGITQSPKYLFRKEGQNVTLSCEQNLNHDAMYWYRQDPGQGLRLIYYSQIVNDFQKGDIAEGYSVSREKKESFPLTVTSAQKNPTAFYLCASSITTGTALHPSGANVLTFGAGSRLTVL.

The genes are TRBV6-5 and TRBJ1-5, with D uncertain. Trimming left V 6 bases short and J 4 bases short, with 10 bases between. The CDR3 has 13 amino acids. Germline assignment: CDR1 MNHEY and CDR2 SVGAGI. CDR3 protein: CASSFLENQPQHF. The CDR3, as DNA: TGTGCCAGCAGCTTCCTTGAGAATCAGCCCCAGCATTTT.

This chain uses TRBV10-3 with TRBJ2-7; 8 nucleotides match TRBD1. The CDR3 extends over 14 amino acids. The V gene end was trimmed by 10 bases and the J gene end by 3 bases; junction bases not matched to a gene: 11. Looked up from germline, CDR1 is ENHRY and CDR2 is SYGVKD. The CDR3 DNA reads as TGTGCCACCCAGGACAGGGAAGGACACTACGAGCAGTACTTC. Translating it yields CATQDREGHYEQYF.

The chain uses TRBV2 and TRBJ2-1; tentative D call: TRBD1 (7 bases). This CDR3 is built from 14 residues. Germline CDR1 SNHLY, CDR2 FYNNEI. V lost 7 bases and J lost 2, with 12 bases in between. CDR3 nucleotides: TGTGCCAGCAATCCCAGGGGGGCCTACAATGAGCAGTTCTTC. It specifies CASNPRGAYNEQFF.

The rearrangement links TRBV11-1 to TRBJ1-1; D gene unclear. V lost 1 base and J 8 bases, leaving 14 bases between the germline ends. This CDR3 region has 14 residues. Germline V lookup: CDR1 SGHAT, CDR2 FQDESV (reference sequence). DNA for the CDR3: TGTGCCAGCAGCTTAGGAGGCCTTAGGTTCGAAGCTTTCTTT. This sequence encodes CASSLGGLRFEAFF. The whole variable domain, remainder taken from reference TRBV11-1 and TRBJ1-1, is EAEVAQSPRYKITEKSQAVAFWCDPISGHATLYWYRQILGQGPELLVQFQDESVVDDSQLPKDRFSAERLKGVDSTLKIQPAELGDSAMYLCASSLGGLRFEAFFGQGTRLTVV.

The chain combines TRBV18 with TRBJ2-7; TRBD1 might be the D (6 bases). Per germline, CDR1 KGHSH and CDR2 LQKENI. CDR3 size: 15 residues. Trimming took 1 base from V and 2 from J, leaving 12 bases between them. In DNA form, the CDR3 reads TGTGCCAGCTCACCACAGACGGGACAAGCCTACGAGCAGTACTTC. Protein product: CASSPQTGQAYEQYF.

CDR3 amino acids: CASSYSGAGGSYEQYF. For the CDR3, the DNA is TGTGCCAGCAGTTACTCCGGAGCGGGAGGGTCCTACGAGCAGTACTTC. This sequence joins TRBV6-5 and TRBJ2-5, with 10 positions matching TRBD2. Matching the DNA end better, TRBJ2-7 makes the J call doubtful. This CDR3 has 16 residues. The germline gives CDR1 MNHEY, CDR2 SVGAGI.

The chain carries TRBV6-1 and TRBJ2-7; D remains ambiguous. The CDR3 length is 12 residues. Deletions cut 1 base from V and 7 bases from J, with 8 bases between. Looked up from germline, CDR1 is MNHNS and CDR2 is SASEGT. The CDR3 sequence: CASSEVLVEQYF. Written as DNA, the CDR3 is TGTGCCAGCAGTGAAGTTTTAGTAGAGCAGTACTTC.

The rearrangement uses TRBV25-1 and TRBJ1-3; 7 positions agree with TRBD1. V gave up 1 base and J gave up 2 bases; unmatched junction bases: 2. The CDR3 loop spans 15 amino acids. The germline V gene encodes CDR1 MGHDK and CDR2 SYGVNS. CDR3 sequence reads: CASSEWRGPGNTIYF. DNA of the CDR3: TGTGCCAGCAGTGAATGGAGGGGGCCTGGAAACACCATATATTTT.

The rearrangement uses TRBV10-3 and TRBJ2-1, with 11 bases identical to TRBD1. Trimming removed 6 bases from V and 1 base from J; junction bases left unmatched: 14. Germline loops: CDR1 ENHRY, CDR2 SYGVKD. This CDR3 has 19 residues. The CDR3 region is CAIREDRGRAGPSYNEQFF. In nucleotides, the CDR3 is TGTGCCATCAGAGAGGACAGGGGGCGTGCGGGCCCATCCTACAATGAGCAGTTCTTC.

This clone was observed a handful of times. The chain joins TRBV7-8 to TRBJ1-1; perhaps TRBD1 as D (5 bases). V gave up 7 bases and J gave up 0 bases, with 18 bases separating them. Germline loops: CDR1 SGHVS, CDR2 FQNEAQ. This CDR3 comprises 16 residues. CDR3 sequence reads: CASTNRGGAMNTEAFF. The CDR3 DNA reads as TGTGCCAGCACCAACCGGGGAGGGGCCATGAACACTGAAGCTTTCTTT. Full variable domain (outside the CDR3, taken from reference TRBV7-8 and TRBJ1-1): GAGVSQSPRYKVAKRGQDVALRCDPISGHVSLFWYQQALGQGPEFLTYFQNEAQLDKSGLPSDRFFAERPEGSVSTLKIQRTQQEDSAVYLCASTNRGGAMNTEAFFGQGTRLTVV.

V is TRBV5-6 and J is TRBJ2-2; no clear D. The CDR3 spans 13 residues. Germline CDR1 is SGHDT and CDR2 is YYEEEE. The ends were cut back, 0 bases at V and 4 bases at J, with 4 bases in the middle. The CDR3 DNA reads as TGTGCCAGCAGCTTGGCCCTCACCGGGGAGCTGTTTTTT. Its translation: CASSLALTGELFF.

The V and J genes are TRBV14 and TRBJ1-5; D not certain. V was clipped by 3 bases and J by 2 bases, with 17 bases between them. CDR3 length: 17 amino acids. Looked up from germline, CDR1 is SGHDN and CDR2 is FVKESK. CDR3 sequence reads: CASSQDWAALGNQPQHF. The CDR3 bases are TGTGCCAGCAGCCAGGATTGGGCCGCCCTCGGCAATCAGCCCCAGCATTTT.

The CDR3 here is CASSGTSGRPNTGELFF. DNA for the CDR3: TGTGCCAGCAGCGGGACTAGCGGGAGGCCCAACACCGGGGAGCTGTTTTTT. The chain joins TRBV5-6 to TRBJ2-2; TRBD2 agrees at 15 bases. The CDR3 has 17 amino acids. The J segment lost 2 bases and the V segment lost 4 bases, leaving 3 bases of the junction unmatched. Germline V gene sequence: CDR1 SGHDT, CDR2 YYEEEE.

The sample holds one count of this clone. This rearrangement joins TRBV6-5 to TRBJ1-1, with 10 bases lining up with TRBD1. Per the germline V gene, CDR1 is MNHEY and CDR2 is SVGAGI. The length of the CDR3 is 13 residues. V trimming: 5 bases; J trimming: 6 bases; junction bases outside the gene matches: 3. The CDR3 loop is CASSRDRGSEAFF. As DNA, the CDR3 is TGTGCCAGCAGTAGGGACAGGGGATCTGAAGCTTTCTTT.

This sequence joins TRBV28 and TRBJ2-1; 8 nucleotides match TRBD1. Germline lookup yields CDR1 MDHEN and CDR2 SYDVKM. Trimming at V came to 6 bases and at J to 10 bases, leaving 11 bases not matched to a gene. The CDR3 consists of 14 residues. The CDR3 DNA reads TGTGCCAGCAGACCTGACAGGGGAAAAGACGAGCAGTTCTTC. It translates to CASRPDRGKDEQFF.

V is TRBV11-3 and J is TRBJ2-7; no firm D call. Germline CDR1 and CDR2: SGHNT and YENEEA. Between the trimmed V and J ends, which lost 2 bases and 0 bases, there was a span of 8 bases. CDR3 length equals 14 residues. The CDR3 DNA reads TGTGCCAGCAGCTTACAGGTACTCTCCTACGAGCAGTACTTC. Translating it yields CASSLQVLSYEQYF.

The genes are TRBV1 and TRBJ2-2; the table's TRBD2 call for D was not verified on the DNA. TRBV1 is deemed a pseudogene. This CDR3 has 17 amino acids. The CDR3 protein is CTSSQSPGTGNTGELFF. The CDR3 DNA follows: TGCACCAGCAGCCAATCCCCCGGGACTGGCAACACCGGGGAGCTGTTTTTT.

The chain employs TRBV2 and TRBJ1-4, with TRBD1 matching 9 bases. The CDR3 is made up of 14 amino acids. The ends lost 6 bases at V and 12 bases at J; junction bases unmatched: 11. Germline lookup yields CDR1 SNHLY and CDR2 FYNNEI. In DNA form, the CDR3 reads TGTGCCAGCAGGATACAGGGGGCCCTATCAGAACTGTTTTTT. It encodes CASRIQGALSELFF.

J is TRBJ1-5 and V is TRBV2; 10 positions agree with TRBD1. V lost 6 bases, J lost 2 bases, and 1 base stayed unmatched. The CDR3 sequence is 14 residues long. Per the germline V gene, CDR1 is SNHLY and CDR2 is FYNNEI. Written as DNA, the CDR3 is TGTGCCAGCAGCGGGACAGGGGGCAATCAGCCCCAGCATTTT. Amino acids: CASSGTGGNQPQHF. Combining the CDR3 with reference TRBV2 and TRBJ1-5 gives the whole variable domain EPEVTQTPSHQVTQMGQEVILRCVPISNHLYFYWYRQILGQKVEFLVSFYNNEISEKSEIFDDQFSVERPDGSNFTLKIRSTKLEDSAMYFCASSGTGGNQPQHFGDGTRLSIL.

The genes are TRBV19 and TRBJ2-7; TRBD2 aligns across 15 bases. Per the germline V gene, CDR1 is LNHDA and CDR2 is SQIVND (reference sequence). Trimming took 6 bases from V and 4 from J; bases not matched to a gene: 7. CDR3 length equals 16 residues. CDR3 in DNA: TGTGCCAGTAGGTCAAAAGGGACTAGCGGGGGGTACGAGCAGTACTTC. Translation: CASRSKGTSGGYEQYF.

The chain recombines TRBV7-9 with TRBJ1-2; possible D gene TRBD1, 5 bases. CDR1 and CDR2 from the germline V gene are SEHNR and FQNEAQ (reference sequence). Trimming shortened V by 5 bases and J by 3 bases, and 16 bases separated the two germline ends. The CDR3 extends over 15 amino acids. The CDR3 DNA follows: TGTGCCAGCAGCCCCATCGGGGGGTTGTACTATGGCTACACCTTC. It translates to CASSPIGGLYYGYTF.

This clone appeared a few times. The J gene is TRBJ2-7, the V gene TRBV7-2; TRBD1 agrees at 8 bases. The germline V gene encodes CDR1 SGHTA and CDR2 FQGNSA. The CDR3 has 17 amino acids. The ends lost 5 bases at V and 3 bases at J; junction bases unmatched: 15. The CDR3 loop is CASSASLTGAPVYEQYF. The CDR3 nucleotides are TGTGCCAGCAGCGCCTCACTGACAGGGGCACCAGTCTACGAGCAGTACTTC.